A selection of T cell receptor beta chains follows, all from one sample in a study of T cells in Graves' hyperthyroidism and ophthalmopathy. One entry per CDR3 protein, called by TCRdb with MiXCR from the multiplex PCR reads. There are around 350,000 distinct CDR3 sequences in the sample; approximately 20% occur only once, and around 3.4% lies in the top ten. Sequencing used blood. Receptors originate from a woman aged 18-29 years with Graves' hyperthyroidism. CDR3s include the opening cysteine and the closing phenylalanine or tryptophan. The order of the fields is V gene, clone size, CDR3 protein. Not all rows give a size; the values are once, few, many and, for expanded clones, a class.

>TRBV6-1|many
CASSAGAGALF
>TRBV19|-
CASSTARARHAGELFF
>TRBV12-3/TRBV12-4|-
CASRGQNGYTF
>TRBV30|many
CAWTLGASTGELFF
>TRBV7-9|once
CASSWQGPRETQYF
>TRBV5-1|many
CASSPGTQEPQHF
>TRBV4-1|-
CASSHTWSPEQYF
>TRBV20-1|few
CSAGTSGDPQYF
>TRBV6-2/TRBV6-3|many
CASSTDQVGEQYF
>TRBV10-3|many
CAISDSAGREQYF
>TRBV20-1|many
CSAATGVNTEAFF
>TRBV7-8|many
CASSAYREIYGYTF
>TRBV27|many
CASSNPPKEQYF
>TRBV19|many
CASSQGLNTGELFF
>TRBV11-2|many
CASSFGSASPDTQYF
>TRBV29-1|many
CSVESGEGVSEAFF
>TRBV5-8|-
CASIPLAAGNQPQHF
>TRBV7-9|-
CASSLKRPGNNSPLHF
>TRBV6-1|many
CASRWGTGVYTQPQHF
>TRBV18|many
CASSPPGESAFF
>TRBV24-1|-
CATSESGATEAFF
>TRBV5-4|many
CASSWGQAVINYGYTF
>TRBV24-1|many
CATSDYSNQPQHF
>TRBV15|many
CATSRDNRMSYEQYF
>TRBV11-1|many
CASSNRGGVGADEQYF
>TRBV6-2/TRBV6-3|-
CASRPAGLAWEQYF
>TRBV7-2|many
CASSFQATIYF
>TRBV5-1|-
CASSLTGGGSNYGYTF
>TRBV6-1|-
CASSDEVRHYEQYF